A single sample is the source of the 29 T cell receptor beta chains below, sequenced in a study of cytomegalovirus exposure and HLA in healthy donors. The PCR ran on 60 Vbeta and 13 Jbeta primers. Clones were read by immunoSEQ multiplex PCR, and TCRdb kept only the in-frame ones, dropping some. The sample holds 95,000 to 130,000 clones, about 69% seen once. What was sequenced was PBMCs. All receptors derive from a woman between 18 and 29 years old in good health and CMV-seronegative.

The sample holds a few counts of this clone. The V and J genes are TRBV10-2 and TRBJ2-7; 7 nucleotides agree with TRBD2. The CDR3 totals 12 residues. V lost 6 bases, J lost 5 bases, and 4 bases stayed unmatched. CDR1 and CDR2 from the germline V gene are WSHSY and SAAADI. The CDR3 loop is CASSPAGDEQYF. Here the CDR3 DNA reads TGCGCCAGCAGCCCGGCGGGGGACGAGCAGTACTTC.

CDR3 DNA: TGCGCCAGCAGGCACGCGGGGGGAAGCTCCTACGAGCAGTACTTC. This sequence encodes CASRHAGGSSYEQYF. V is TRBV10-2 and J is TRBJ2-7; 8 bases are shared with TRBD2. V trimming: 6 bases; J trimming: 0 bases; junction bases outside the gene matches: 7. Germline CDR1 reads WSHSY; CDR2 reads SAAADI. The CDR3 is 15 residues long.

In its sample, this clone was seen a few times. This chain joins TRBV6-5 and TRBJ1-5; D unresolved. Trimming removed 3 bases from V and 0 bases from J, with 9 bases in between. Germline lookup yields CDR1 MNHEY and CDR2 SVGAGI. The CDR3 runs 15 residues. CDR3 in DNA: TGTGCCAGCAGTTATGGGCAGAATAGCAATCAGCCCCAGCATTTT. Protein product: CASSYGQNSNQPQHF.

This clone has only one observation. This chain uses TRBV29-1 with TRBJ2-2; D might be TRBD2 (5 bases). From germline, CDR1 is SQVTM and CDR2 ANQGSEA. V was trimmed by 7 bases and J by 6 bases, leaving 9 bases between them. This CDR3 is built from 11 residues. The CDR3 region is CSAGVSGELFF. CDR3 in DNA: TGCAGCGCCGGGGTGTCCGGGGAGCTGTTTTTT.

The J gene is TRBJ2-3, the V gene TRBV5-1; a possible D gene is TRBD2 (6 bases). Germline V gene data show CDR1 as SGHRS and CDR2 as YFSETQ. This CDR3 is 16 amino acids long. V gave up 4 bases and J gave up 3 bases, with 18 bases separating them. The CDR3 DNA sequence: TGCGCCAGCAGCAATCTCCCGGGGGAAGGAACAGATACGCAGTATTTT. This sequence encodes CASSNLPGEGTDTQYF.

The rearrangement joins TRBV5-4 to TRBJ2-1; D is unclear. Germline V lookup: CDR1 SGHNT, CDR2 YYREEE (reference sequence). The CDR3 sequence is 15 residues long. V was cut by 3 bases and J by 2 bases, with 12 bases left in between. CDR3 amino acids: CASSYDRGAYNEQFF. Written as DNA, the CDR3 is TGTGCCAGCAGCTACGATCGCGGCGCCTACAATGAGCAGTTCTTC.

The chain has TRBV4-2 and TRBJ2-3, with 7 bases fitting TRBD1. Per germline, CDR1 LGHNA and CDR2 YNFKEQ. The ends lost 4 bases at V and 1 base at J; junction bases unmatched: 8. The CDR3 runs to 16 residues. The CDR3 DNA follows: TGTGCCAGCAGCCCTCGGACAGGTATTGGCACAGATACGCAGTATTTT. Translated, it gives CASSPRTGIGTDTQYF.

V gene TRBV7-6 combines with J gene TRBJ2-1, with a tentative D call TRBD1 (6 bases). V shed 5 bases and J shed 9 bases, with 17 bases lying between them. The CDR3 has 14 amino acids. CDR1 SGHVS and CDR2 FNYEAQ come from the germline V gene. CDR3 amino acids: CASSLSGESGEQFF. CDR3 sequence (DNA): TGTGCCAGCAGCCTATCAGGGGAGAGCGGTGAGCAGTTCTTC. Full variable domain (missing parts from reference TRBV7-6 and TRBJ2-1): GAGVSQSPRYKVTKRGQDVALRCDPISGHVSLYWYRQALGQGPEFLTYFNYEAQQDKSGLPNDRFSAERPEGSISTLTIQRTEQRDSAMYRCASSLSGESGEQFFGPGTRLTVL.

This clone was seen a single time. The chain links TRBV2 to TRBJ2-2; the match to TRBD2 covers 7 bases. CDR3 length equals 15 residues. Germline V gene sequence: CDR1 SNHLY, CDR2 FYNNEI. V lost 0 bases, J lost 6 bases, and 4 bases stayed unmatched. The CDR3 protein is CASSEALRGAGELFF. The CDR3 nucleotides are TGTGCCAGCAGTGAAGCGCTTCGGGGGGCCGGGGAGCTGTTTTTT.

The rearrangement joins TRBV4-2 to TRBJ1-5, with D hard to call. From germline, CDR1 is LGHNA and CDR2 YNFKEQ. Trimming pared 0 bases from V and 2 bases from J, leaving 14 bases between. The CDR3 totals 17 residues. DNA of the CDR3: TGTGCCAGCAGCCAAGAGGGTGGAGGGCACGGCAATCAGCCCCAGCATTTT. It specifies CASSQEGGGHGNQPQHF.

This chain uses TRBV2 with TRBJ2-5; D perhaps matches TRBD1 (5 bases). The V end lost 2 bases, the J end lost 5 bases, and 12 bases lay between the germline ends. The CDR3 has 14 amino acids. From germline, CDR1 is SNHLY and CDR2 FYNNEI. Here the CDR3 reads CASSESGASETQYF. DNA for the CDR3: TGTGCCAGCAGTGAATCTGGGGCATCTGAGACCCAGTACTTC.

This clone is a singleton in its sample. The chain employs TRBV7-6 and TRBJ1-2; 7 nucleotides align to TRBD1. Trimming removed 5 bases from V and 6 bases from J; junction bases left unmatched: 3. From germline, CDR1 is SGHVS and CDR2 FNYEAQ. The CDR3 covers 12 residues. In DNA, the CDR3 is TGTGCCAGCAGCCAGGGGGGTCATGGCTACACCTTC. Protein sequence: CASSQGGHGYTF.

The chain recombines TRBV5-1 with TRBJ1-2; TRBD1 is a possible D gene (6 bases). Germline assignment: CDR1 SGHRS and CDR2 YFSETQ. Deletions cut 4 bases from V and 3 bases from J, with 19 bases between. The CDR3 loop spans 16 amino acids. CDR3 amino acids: CASSPGQTMGDYGYTF. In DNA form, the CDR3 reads TGCGCCAGCAGCCCCGGACAGACCATGGGTGACTATGGCTACACCTTC.

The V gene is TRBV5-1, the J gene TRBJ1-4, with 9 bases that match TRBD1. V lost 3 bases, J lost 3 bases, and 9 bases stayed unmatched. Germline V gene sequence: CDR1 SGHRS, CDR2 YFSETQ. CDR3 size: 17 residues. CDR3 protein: CASSSLGQGIANEKLFF. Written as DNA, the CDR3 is TGCGCCAGCAGCTCCCTCGGACAGGGGATAGCTAATGAAAAACTGTTTTTT.

CDR3 residues: CASSLAAGIQSSYNSPLHF. The CDR3, as DNA: TGCGCCAGCAGCTTGGCGGCGGGAATCCAGAGCTCCTATAATTCACCCCTCCACTTT. The rearrangement links TRBV5-1 to TRBJ1-6; D unresolved. Germline V gene data show CDR1 as SGHRS and CDR2 as YFSETQ. The CDR3 loop spans 19 amino acids. Trimming took 0 bases from V and 0 from J, leaving 16 bases between them.

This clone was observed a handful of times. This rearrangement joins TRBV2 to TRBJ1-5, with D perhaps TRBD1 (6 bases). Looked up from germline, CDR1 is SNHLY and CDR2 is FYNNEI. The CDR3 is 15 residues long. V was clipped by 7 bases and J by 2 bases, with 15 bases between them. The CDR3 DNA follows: TGTGCCAGCACGCCAGGGGAAGTGGGCAATCAGCCCCAGCATTTT. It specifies CASTPGEVGNQPQHF. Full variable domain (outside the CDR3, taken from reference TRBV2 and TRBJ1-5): EPEVTQTPSHQVTQMGQEVILRCVPISNHLYFYWYRQILGQKVEFLVSFYNNEISEKSEIFDDQFSVERPDGSNFTLKIRSTKLEDSAMYFCASTPGEVGNQPQHFGDGTRLSIL.

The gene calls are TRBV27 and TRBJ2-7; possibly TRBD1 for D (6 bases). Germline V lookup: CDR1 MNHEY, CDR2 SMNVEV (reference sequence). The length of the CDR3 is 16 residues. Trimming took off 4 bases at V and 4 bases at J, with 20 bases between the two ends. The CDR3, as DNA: TGTGCCAGCAGTTACTCCTCGGCAGGGGCCTTTTACGAGCAGTACTTC. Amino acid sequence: CASSYSSAGAFYEQYF.

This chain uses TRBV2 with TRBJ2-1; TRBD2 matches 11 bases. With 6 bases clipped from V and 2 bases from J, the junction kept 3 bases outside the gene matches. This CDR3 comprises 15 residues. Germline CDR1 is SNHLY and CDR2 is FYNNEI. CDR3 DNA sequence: TGTGCCAGCAGGGAGACTAGCGGGGCCTACAATGAGCAGTTCTTC. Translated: CASRETSGAYNEQFF. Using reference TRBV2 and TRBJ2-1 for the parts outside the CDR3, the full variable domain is EPEVTQTPSHQVTQMGQEVILRCVPISNHLYFYWYRQILGQKVEFLVSFYNNEISEKSEIFDDQFSVERPDGSNFTLKIRSTKLEDSAMYFCASRETSGAYNEQFFGPGTRLTVL.

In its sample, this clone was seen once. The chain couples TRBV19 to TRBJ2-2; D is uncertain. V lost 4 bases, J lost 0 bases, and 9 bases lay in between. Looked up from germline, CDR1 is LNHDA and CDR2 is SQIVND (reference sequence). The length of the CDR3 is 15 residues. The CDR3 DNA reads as TGTGCCAGTAGTAGATATACAACGAACACCGGGGAGCTGTTTTTT. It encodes CASSRYTTNTGELFF.

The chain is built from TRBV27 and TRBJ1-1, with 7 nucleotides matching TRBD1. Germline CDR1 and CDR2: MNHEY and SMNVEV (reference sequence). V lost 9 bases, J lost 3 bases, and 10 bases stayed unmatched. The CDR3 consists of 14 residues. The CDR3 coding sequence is TGTGCCAGTACCAAGGAGAGGGGGCACACTGAAGCTTTCTTT. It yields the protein CASTKERGHTEAFF.

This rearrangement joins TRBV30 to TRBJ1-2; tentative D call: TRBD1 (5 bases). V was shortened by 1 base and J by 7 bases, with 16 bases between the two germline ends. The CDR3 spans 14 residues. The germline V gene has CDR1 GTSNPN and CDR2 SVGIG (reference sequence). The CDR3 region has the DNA TGTGCCTGGAGTGAAGGCAGGGCCTTAGCTGGCTACACCTTC. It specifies CAWSEGRALAGYTF.

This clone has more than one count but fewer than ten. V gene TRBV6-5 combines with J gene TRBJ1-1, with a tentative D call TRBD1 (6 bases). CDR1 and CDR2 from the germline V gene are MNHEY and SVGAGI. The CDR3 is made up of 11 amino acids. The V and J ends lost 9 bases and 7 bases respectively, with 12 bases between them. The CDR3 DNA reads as TGTGCCAGTACAGGACAGCTTGAAGCTTTCTTT. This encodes CASTGQLEAFF.

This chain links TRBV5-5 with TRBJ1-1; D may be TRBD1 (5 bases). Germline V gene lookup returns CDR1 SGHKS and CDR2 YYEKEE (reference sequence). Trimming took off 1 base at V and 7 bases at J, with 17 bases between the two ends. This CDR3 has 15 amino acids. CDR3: CASSLRGDWHHEAFF. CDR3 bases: TGTGCCAGCAGCTTGCGGGGGGATTGGCACCATGAAGCTTTCTTT.

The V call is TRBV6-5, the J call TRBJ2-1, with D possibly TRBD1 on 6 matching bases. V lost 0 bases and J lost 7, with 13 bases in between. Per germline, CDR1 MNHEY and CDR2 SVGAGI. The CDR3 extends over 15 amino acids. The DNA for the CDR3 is TGTGCCAGCAGTTACTCCCACCTACAGGGAAATGAGCAGTTCTTC. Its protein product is CASSYSHLQGNEQFF.

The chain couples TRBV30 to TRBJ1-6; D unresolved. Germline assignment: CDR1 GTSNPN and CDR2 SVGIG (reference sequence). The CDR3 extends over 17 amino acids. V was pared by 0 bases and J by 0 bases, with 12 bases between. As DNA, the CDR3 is TGTGCCTGGAGTGTACGGAGGTCGAGCTCCTATAATTCACCCCTCCACTTT. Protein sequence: CAWSVRRSSSYNSPLHF.

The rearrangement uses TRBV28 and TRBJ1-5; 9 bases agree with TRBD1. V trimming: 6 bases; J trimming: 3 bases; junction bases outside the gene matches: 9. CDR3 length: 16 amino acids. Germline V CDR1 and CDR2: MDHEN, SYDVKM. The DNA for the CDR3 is TGTGCCAGCAGGACACCGGGACAGGGATCCAATCAGCCCCAGCATTTT. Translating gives CASRTPGQGSNQPQHF.

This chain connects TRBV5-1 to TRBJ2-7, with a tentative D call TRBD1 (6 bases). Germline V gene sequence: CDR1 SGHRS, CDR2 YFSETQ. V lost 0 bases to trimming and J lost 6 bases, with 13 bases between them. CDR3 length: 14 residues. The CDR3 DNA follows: TGCGCCAGCAGCTTGGGTATCGCCAGGGGCGAGCAGTACTTC. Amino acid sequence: CASSLGIARGEQYF.

The chain's CDR3 is CASSSRGMALGSPLHF. CDR3 DNA: TGTGCCAGCAGCTCCAGGGGTATGGCTTTGGGTTCACCCCTCCACTTT. This sequence joins TRBV7-9 and TRBJ1-6; a possible D gene is TRBD1 (6 bases). The CDR3 runs 16 residues. Between the trimmed V and J ends, which lost 4 bases and 9 bases, there was a span of 19 bases. The germline CDR1 and CDR2 sequences are SEHNR and FQNEAQ (reference sequence). Full variable domain (outside the CDR3, taken from reference TRBV7-9 and TRBJ1-6): DTGVSQNPRHKITKRGQNVTFRCDPISEHNRLYWYRQTLGQGPEFLTYFQNEAQLEKSRLLSDRFSAERPKGSFSTLEIQRTEQGDSAMYLCASSSRGMALGSPLHFGNGTRLTVT.

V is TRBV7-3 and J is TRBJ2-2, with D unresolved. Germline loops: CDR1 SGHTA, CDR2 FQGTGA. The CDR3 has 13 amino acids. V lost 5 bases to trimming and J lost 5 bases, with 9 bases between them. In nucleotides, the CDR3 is TGTGCCAGCAGCCTCTCTGTTACCGGGGAGCTGTTTTTT. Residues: CASSLSVTGELFF.